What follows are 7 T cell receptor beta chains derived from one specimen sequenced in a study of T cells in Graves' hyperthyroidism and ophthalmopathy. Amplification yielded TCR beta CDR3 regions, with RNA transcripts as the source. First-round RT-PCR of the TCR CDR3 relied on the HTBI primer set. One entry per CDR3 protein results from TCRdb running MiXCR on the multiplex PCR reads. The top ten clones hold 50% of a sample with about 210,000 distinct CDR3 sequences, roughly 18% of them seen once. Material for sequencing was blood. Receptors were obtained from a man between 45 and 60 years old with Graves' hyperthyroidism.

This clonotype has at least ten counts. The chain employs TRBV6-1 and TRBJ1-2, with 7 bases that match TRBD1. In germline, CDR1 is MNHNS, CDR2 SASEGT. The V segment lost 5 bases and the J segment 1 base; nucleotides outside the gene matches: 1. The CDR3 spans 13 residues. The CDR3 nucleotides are TGTGCCAGCAGTCGACAGGGTAACTATGGCTACACCTTC. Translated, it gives CASSRQGNYGYTF.

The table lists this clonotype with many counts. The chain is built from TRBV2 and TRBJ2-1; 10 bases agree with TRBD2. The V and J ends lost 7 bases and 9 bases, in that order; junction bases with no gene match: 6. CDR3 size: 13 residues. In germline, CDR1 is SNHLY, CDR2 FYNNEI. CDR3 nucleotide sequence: TGTGCCAGCAAGCGGGAGGGCCGGGGTGAGCAGTTCTTC. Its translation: CASKREGRGEQFF.

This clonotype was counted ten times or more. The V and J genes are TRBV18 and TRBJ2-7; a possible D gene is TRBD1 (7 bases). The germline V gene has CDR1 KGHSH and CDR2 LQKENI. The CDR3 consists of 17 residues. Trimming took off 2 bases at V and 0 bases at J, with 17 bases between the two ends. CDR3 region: CASSPLPGQGGSYEQYF. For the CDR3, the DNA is TGTGCCAGCTCACCATTGCCGGGCCAGGGGGGCTCCTACGAGCAGTACTTC.

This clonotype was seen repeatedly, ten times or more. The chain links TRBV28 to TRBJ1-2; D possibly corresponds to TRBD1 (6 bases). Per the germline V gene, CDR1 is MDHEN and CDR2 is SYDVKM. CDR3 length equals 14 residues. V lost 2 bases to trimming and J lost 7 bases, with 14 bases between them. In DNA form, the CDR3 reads TGTGCCAGCAGTTTAATAACAGGGTGGGGTGGCTACACCTTC. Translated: CASSLITGWGGYTF.

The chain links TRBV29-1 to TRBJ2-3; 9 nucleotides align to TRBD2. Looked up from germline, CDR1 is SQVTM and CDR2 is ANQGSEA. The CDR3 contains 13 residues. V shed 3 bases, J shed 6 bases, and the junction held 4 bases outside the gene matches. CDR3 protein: CSVEAGGRDTQYF. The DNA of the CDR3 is TGCAGCGTTGAGGCGGGAGGGCGGGATACGCAGTATTTT.

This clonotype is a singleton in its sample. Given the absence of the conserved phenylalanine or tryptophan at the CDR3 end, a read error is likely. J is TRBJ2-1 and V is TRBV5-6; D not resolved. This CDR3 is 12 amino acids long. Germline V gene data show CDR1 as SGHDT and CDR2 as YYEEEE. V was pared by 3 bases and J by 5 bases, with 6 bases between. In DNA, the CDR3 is TGTGCCAGCAGCTCACGAAACAATGAGCAGTTCCTC. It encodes CASSSRNNEQFL.

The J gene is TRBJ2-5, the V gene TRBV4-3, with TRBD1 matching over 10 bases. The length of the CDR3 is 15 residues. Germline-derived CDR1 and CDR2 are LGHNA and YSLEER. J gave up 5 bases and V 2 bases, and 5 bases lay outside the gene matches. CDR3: CASSQPDRGHETQYF. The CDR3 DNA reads TGCGCCAGCAGCCAACCAGACAGGGGGCACGAGACCCAGTACTTC.